The 29 T cell receptor beta chains presented below share a single source sample, sequenced in a study of blood T cell repertoires in COVID-19. Sequencing was performed with immunoSEQ multiplex PCR; in TCRdb, only in-frame clones are kept and a portion is missing. The repertoire holds about 210,000 clones, under 90% seen once, with under 3% in the top ten. The sample was peripheral blood. The receptors here all came from a woman aged 40 to 50 with active or convalescent COVID-19.

Comments on this clone: This same CDR3 is encoded by further DNA sequences in the sample. V and J are TRBV12-3 or TRBV12-4 and TRBJ1-2; possibly TRBD1 for D (6 bases). With 5 bases removed from V and 1 base from J, the gap between germline ends came to 8 bases. This CDR3 is 13 amino acids long. The CDR3: CASSLQGNYGYTF. The CDR3 bases are TGTGCCAGCAGTCTACAGGGTAACTATGGCTACACCTTC.

The chain links TRBV9 to TRBJ2-5; 7 bases match TRBD1. The germline CDR1 and CDR2 sequences are SGDLS and YYNGEE. J gave up 2 bases and V 4 bases, and 5 bases lay outside the gene matches. The CDR3 extends over 14 amino acids. CDR3 in amino acids: CASSPRTGQETQYF. As DNA, the CDR3 is TGTGCCAGCAGCCCCCGGACAGGACAAGAGACCCAGTACTTC.

The CDR3 region is CASSLVSGTVNTEAFF. The CDR3 DNA follows: TGTGCCAGCAGCTTAGTCTCCGGGACAGTGAACACTGAAGCTTTCTTT. The J gene is TRBJ1-1, the V gene TRBV7-6; 7 bases match TRBD1. The CDR3 is made up of 16 amino acids. Trimming removed 1 base from V and 0 bases from J; junction bases left unmatched: 5. Germline CDR1 reads SGHVS; CDR2 reads FNYEAQ.

The V gene is TRBV6-2 or TRBV6-3, the J gene TRBJ1-1; 10 bases align to TRBD1. The CDR3 runs to 14 residues. Per the germline V gene, CDR1 is MNHEY and CDR2 is SVGEGT. Trimming at V came to 5 bases and at J to 7 bases, leaving 7 bases not matched to a gene. The CDR3 reads CASSTTGGRLEAFF. The CDR3 coding sequence is TGTGCCAGCAGTACGACAGGGGGCCGTCTTGAAGCTTTCTTT.

The rearrangement links TRBV24-1 to TRBJ1-3; D unresolved. The V and J ends lost 3 bases and 5 bases respectively, with 4 bases between them. CDR1 is KGHDR, CDR2 SFDVKD, per germline. The CDR3 contains 12 residues. CDR3 loop: CATSDLRNTIYF. The CDR3 DNA is TGTGCCACCAGTGATCTAAGAAACACCATATATTTT.

V gene TRBV30 combines with J gene TRBJ2-1, with unresolved D. The V end lost 0 bases, the J end lost 8 bases, and 5 bases lay between the germline ends. This CDR3 has 11 residues. Germline V lookup: CDR1 GTSNPN, CDR2 SVGIG (reference sequence). Here the CDR3 reads CAWSVLDEQFF. The DNA for the CDR3 is TGTGCCTGGAGTGTACTGGATGAGCAGTTCTTC.

The chain couples TRBV11-2 to TRBJ2-1; tentative D call: TRBD2 (6 bases). The germline gives CDR1 SGHAT, CDR2 FQNNGV. The ends were cut back, 3 bases at V and 7 bases at J, with 16 bases in the middle. The CDR3 loop spans 15 amino acids. CDR3 bases: TGTGCCAGCAGCTTGGGCGGGATGGTAGGGAATGAGCAGTTCTTC. Residues: CASSLGGMVGNEQFF.

The chain has TRBV4-2 and TRBJ1-5, with TRBD1 as a possible D gene (5 bases). Between the trimmed V and J ends, which lost 0 bases and 6 bases, there was a span of 12 bases. The CDR3 contains 15 residues. Germline loops: CDR1 LGHNA, CDR2 YNFKEQ. CDR3 nucleotides: TGTGCCAGCAGCCAAGATTCCCAGGGCCGTCAGCCCCAGCATTTT. Translated, it gives CASSQDSQGRQPQHF.

The chain combines TRBV28 with TRBJ1-5, with TRBD1 matching 7 bases. Trimming took 2 bases from V and 1 from J; bases not matched to a gene: 2. Germline values: CDR1 MDHEN, CDR2 SYDVKM. The CDR3 totals 15 residues. Here the CDR3 reads CASSLGQESNQPQHF. In DNA, the CDR3 is TGTGCCAGCAGTTTAGGACAGGAAAGCAATCAGCCCCAGCATTTT. Combining the CDR3 with reference TRBV28 and TRBJ1-5 gives the whole variable domain DVKVTQSSRYLVKRTGEKVFLECVQDMDHENMFWYRQDPGLGLRLIYFSYDVKMKEKGDIPEGYSVSREKKERFSLILESASTNQTSMYLCASSLGQESNQPQHFGDGTRLSIL.

The CDR3 DNA reads TGTGCCAGCAGCCAACACAGGGACACTAGCGGGAGGGCCTATGAGCAGTTCTTC. This gives the protein CASSQHRDTSGRAYEQFF. The gene calls are TRBV4-2 and TRBJ2-1; 13 bases fit TRBD2. The CDR3 spans 18 residues. The germline V gene has CDR1 LGHNA and CDR2 YNFKEQ. V dropped 2 bases and J dropped 8; count of bases not matched to a gene: 12.

J is TRBJ1-1 and V is TRBV3-1 (or the pseudogene TRBV3-2); the D gene is possibly TRBD1 (6 bases). This CDR3 has 13 amino acids. Trimming took off 0 bases at V and 11 bases at J, with 13 bases between the two ends. Germline V gives CDR1 LGHDT, CDR2 YNNKEL (reference sequence). CDR3 in DNA: TGTGCCAGCAGCCAAGAATTGGGACACGGGGCTTTCTTT. Translation gives CASSQELGHGAFF.

The gene calls are TRBV27 and TRBJ2-7; 7 nucleotides align to TRBD1. The CDR3 extends over 15 amino acids. Trimming took 7 bases from V and 1 from J; bases not matched to a gene: 10. Germline CDR1 MNHEY, CDR2 SMNVEV (reference sequence). This CDR3 reads CASKSIDRVSYEQYF. As DNA, the CDR3 is TGTGCCAGCAAATCTATCGACAGGGTATCCTACGAGCAGTACTTC.

This clone was recorded only once. V usage is TRBV12-5 and J usage is TRBJ1-1; D remains ambiguous. The germline V gene has CDR1 LGHNT and CDR2 FRNRAP. The ends were cut back, 2 bases at V and 2 bases at J, with 6 bases in the middle. The CDR3 loop spans 13 amino acids. The CDR3 is CASGLRGNTEAFF. CDR3 DNA sequence: TGTGCTAGTGGTTTGAGAGGCAACACTGAAGCTTTCTTT.

This rearrangement joins TRBV7-2 to TRBJ2-7, with a weak D call TRBD2 (5 bases). The CDR3 extends over 12 amino acids. In germline, CDR1 is SGHTA, CDR2 FQGNSA. The germline V and J ends were trimmed by 1 base and 7 bases, with 8 bases remaining between them. As DNA, the CDR3 is TGTGCCAGCAGCTTAGATCGGAGGGAGCAGTACTTC. Translation gives CASSLDRREQYF.

This clone was detected only a few times. The chain employs TRBV7-9 and TRBJ2-7, with a tentative D call TRBD2 (5 bases). Trimming pared 3 bases from V and 2 bases from J, leaving 11 bases between. The CDR3 length is 14 residues. CDR1 is SEHNR and CDR2 is FQNEAQ in the germline V gene (reference sequence). CDR3 region: CASSLLSGAYEQYF. In nucleotides, the CDR3 is TGTGCCAGCAGCTTGCTCAGCGGCGCCTACGAGCAGTACTTC.

The CDR3 DNA reads as TGTGCCAGCAGTTTATCACAGGGGAGTGAGCAGTTCTTC. Amino acids: CASSLSQGSEQFF. The chain has TRBV27 and TRBJ2-1, with 7 bases aligning to TRBD1. The CDR3 extends over 13 amino acids. CDR1 is MNHEY and CDR2 is SMNVEV in the germline V gene (reference sequence). V gave up 0 bases and J gave up 9 bases; unmatched junction bases: 2.

This clone was seen only a few times. The chain joins TRBV4-3 to TRBJ1-5, with a possible D match to TRBD1 (5 bases). CDR3 length: 14 amino acids. V lost 0 bases and J 7 bases, leaving 10 bases between the germline ends. Germline V gene data show CDR1 as LGHNA and CDR2 as YSLEER. CDR3 in amino acids: CASSQDRGIQPQHF. The CDR3 coding sequence is TGCGCCAGCAGCCAAGACCGGGGGATCCAGCCCCAGCATTTT.

This clone showed up just a few times. This chain uses TRBV2 with TRBJ1-4; TRBD1 is a possible D gene (6 bases). CDR1 SNHLY and CDR2 FYNNEI come from the germline V gene. The V end lost 6 bases, the J end lost 4 bases, and 12 bases lay between the germline ends. The CDR3 is 14 amino acids. The CDR3 spells CASSWTANNEKLFF. For the CDR3, the DNA is TGTGCCAGCAGCTGGACAGCAAATAATGAAAAACTGTTTTTT. The full variable domain, with the rest looked up from reference TRBV2 and TRBJ1-4, is EPEVTQTPSHQVTQMGQEVILRCVPISNHLYFYWYRQILGQKVEFLVSFYNNEISEKSEIFDDQFSVERPDGSNFTLKIRSTKLEDSAMYFCASSWTANNEKLFFGSGTQLSVL.

This sequence joins TRBV11-2 and TRBJ2-5, with D uncertain. CDR1 SGHAT and CDR2 FQNNGV come from the germline V gene. The CDR3 is made up of 15 amino acids. Trimming took off 2 bases at V and 0 bases at J, with 10 bases between the two ends. The CDR3 is CASSLMLADQETQYF. The CDR3 nucleotides are TGTGCCAGCAGCTTAATGTTGGCGGACCAAGAGACCCAGTACTTC. The complete variable domain, with remaining parts taken from reference TRBV11-2 and TRBJ2-5, reads EAGVAQSPRYKIIEKRQSVAFWCNPISGHATLYWYQQILGQGPKLLIQFQNNGVVDDSQLPKDRFSAERLKGVDSTLKIQPAKLEDSAVYLCASSLMLADQETQYFGPGTRLLVL.

The rearrangement links TRBV6-6 to TRBJ1-4; TRBD1 is a possible D gene (6 bases). The V gene lost 0 bases and the J gene lost 4 bases, with 9 bases spanning the gap. Germline V gene sequence: CDR1 MNHNY, CDR2 SVGAGI (reference sequence). The CDR3 contains 15 residues. The CDR3 region has the DNA TGTGCCAGCAGTTACTCGTTACAGGGTAATGAAAAACTGTTTTTT. Amino acids: CASSYSLQGNEKLFF.

The chain joins TRBV11-2 to TRBJ2-5; 9 bases match TRBD2. Germline V lookup: CDR1 SGHAT, CDR2 FQNNGV. There are 18 residues in the CDR3. Trimming cost V 5 bases and J 4 bases; bases outside gene matches: 17. CDR3 amino acids: CASSPGQEAGGLGETQYF. DNA for the CDR3: TGTGCCAGCAGCCCCGGCCAGGAGGCGGGGGGGCTTGGAGAGACCCAGTACTTC.

As DNA, the CDR3 is TGTGCCAGCTCACCTAAATCGGAGGGGCCCCAGCATTTT. This codes for CASSPKSEGPQHF. The chain is built from TRBV18 and TRBJ1-5; D gene ambiguous. The CDR3 totals 13 residues. Germline assignment: CDR1 KGHSH and CDR2 LQKENI. V lost 3 bases and J 9 bases, leaving 12 bases between the germline ends.

DNA of the CDR3: TGTGCCAGCAGCGTCGGGACAGGTTCAAATCAGCCCCAGCATTTT. This codes for CASSVGTGSNQPQHF. This chain links TRBV3-1 (or the pseudogene TRBV3-2) with TRBJ1-5; TRBD1 agrees at 8 bases. This CDR3 comprises 15 residues. CDR1 LGHDT and CDR2 YNNKEL come from the germline V gene (reference sequence). V dropped 5 bases and J dropped 4; count of bases not matched to a gene: 7.

This clone turned up a few times. V usage is TRBV4-1 and J usage is TRBJ2-7; no clear D. The V end lost 3 bases, the J end lost 3 bases, and 9 bases lay between the germline ends. Germline lookup yields CDR1 MGHRA and CDR2 YSYEKL. The CDR3 runs 13 residues. CDR3 region: CASSHGENYEQYF. DNA of the CDR3: TGCGCCAGCAGCCACGGAGAGAACTACGAGCAGTACTTC.

The rearrangement links TRBV5-1 to TRBJ2-3, with 9 bases that match TRBD1. V lost 4 bases, J lost 3 bases, and 9 bases stayed unmatched. Germline V CDR1 and CDR2: SGHRS, YFSETQ. The CDR3 has 16 amino acids. Here the CDR3 reads CASSPRDREGTDTQYF. As DNA, the CDR3 is TGCGCCAGCAGCCCACGGGACAGGGAAGGTACAGATACGCAGTATTTT.

The rearrangement uses TRBV4-1 and TRBJ2-3; 7 nucleotides line up with TRBD2. Per the germline V gene, CDR1 is MGHRA and CDR2 is YSYEKL. V shed 4 bases and J 2 bases; nucleotides not matched to a gene: 6. The CDR3 runs 15 residues. CDR3 nucleotides: TGCGCCAGCAGCCCTCCCGGGACTATCACAGATACGCAGTATTTT. Translation: CASSPPGTITDTQYF.

The chain links TRBV5-6 to TRBJ1-5; no definite D call. CDR3 length: 14 amino acids. V was pared by 6 bases and J by 5 bases, with 15 bases between. Germline V CDR1 and CDR2: SGHDT, YYEEEE. Here the CDR3 reads CASIICSGYQPQHF. In nucleotides, the CDR3 is TGTGCCAGCATCATCTGTTCGGGATATCAGCCCCAGCATTTT.

The V and J genes are TRBV25-1 and TRBJ1-2, with D possibly matching TRBD1 (5 bases). The CDR3 runs 15 residues. In germline, CDR1 is MGHDK, CDR2 SYGVNS. The ends were cut back, 5 bases at V and 1 base at J, with 14 bases in the middle. The CDR3 spells CASSRLRDSNYGYTF. The CDR3 DNA follows: TGTGCCAGCAGTAGACTCCGAGACAGTAACTATGGCTACACCTTC.

The rearrangement links TRBV6-5 to TRBJ2-7; 7 bases are shared with TRBD1. The CDR3 length is 15 residues. Per germline, CDR1 MNHEY and CDR2 SVGAGI. V was pared by 6 bases and J by 1 base, with 9 bases of the junction left unmatched. CDR3 loop: CASSPPGTASYEQYF. In DNA form, the CDR3 reads TGTGCCAGCAGCCCCCCCGGGACAGCGTCCTACGAGCAGTACTTC.